This TCR beta chain was captured in a study of blood T cell repertoires in COVID-19. At the level of the study: The samples span acute and convalescent COVID-19 from the United States, Italy and Spain. Sample material is recorded as cDNA or gDNA derived from T cells, B-cell-depleted T cells, or PBMCs.

Original processing notes: Estimation of nucleated cell counts was performed using reference gene primer amplification. The protocol was immunoSEQ multiplex PCR, while the TCRdb copy is restricted to in-frame clones and leaves out a portion. The V and J calls and the clone size are those of that table, but D and trimming were determined from the DNA. The table lists under 300,000 clones, 85% to 90% of them singletons, with 3.6% in the top ten. CDR1 MNHEY and CDR2 SVGAGI come from the germline V gene. The CDR3 is made up of 13 amino acids. Trimming removed 6 bases from V and 2 bases from J, with 10 bases in between.

Source material: peripheral blood. This TCR was sampled from a man aged 18-30 years with active or convalescent COVID-19. This chain links TRBV6-5 with TRBJ1-1; the D is unclear. The CDR3 here is CASSPQLNTEAFF. The CDR3 region has the DNA TGTGCCAGCAGCCCACAGTTAAACACTGAAGCTTTCTTT.